The 26 T cell receptor beta chains below come from one sample, sequenced in a study of blood T cell repertoires in COVID-19. Measured with immunoSEQ multiplex PCR; TCRdb has only the in-frame clones, and not every one. The top ten hold roughly 1.9% of the sample, which has under 350,000 clones, over 85% seen once. Sample: peripheral blood. The receptors were sampled from a young woman with COVID-19, enrolled during active disease.

The chain uses TRBV19 and TRBJ1-1, with D maybe TRBD1 (6 bases). The germline V and J ends were trimmed by 7 bases and 10 bases, with 16 bases remaining between them. CDR1 and CDR2 from the germline V gene are LNHDA and SQIVND (reference sequence). This CDR3 region has 12 residues. CDR3 DNA: TGTGCCAGTATCCCCGTGGTGGGGGCAGCTTTCTTT. Its protein is CASIPVVGAAFF.

The chain is built from TRBV2 and TRBJ2-1, with TRBD1 matching over 8 bases. The CDR3 runs 16 residues. V shed 3 bases and J 10 bases; nucleotides not matched to a gene: 14. Germline values: CDR1 SNHLY, CDR2 FYNNEI. The CDR3 sequence: CASSDPTGTGQVEQFF. In DNA, the CDR3 is TGTGCCAGCAGTGACCCCACCGGGACAGGTCAGGTCGAGCAGTTCTTC.

The chain couples TRBV24-1 to TRBJ2-2; 8 bases line up with TRBD2. This CDR3 contains 15 residues. Trimming at V came to 3 bases and at J to 7 bases, leaving 6 bases not matched to a gene. CDR1 and CDR2 (germline): KGHDR, SFDVKD. CDR3 coding DNA: TGTGCCACCAGTGATGCGCGGGGGGTCAACGGGGAGCTGTTTTTT. It specifies CATSDARGVNGELFF.

As for this clone: The identical CDR3 is also encoded by other nucleotide sequences in the sample. The genes are TRBV5-1 and TRBJ2-5; TRBD2 agrees at 8 bases. This CDR3 region has 14 residues. Trimming cost V 5 bases and J 3 bases; bases outside gene matches: 6. Germline V lookup: CDR1 SGHRS, CDR2 YFSETQ. In DNA, the CDR3 is TGCGCCAGCAGTTCTACTAGCGGAGAAGAGACCCAGTACTTC. Translating it yields CASSSTSGEETQYF.

The chain employs TRBV15 and TRBJ1-1; possibly TRBD1 for D (6 bases). The CDR3 spans 14 residues. Trimming removed 0 bases from V and 6 bases from J, with 11 bases in between. CDR1 is LNHNV and CDR2 is YYDKDF in the germline V gene (reference sequence). The CDR3 loop reads CATSRDRTAPEAFF. The CDR3 DNA reads as TGTGCCACCAGCAGAGATCGGACAGCACCTGAAGCTTTCTTT. Supplemented by reference TRBV15 and TRBJ1-1, the full variable domain reads DAMVIQNPRYQVTQFGKPVTLSCSQTLNHNVMYWYQQKSSQAPKLLFHYYDKDFNNEADTPDNFQSRRPNTSFCFLDIRSPGLGDTAMYLCATSRDRTAPEAFFGQGTRLTVV.

The chain has TRBV5-1 and TRBJ1-1; weak D call: TRBD1 (5 bases). The CDR3 runs 13 residues. The ends were cut back, 4 bases at V and 4 bases at J, with 11 bases in the middle. Germline CDR1 SGHRS, CDR2 YFSETQ. The CDR3 bases are TGCGCCAGCAGCCCCACAGGACGCACTGAAGCTTTCTTT. It codes for CASSPTGRTEAFF.

The chain joins TRBV28 to TRBJ1-4, with D possibly matching TRBD1 (5 bases). The V end was cut by 7 bases, the J end by 8 bases, with 11 bases between. The CDR3 sequence is 12 residues long. Germline-derived CDR1 and CDR2 are MDHEN and SYDVKM. The CDR3 nucleotides are TGTGCCAGCACCGCAGGGCCCGAAAAACTGTTTTTT. It yields the protein CASTAGPEKLFF.

This clone has only one observation. This sequence joins TRBV5-4 and TRBJ1-1, with TRBD1 matching 7 bases. V lost 4 bases to trimming and J lost 1 base; unmatched junction nucleotides: 4. CDR1 and CDR2 from the germline V gene are SGHNT and YYREEE (reference sequence). This CDR3 has 14 residues. The CDR3 sequence: CASSTRTGNTEAFF. Here the CDR3 DNA reads TGTGCCAGCAGCACACGGACAGGGAACACTGAAGCTTTCTTT.

This clone was observed a handful of times. V usage is TRBV11-3 and J usage is TRBJ2-1; D is ambiguous. Germline-derived CDR1 and CDR2 are SGHNT and YENEEA. Trimming removed 1 base from V and 10 bases from J, with 5 bases in between. CDR3 size: 11 residues. DNA of the CDR3: TGTGCCAGCAGCTTAGTCCAGGAGCAGTTCTTC. This codes for CASSLVQEQFF.

This clone has only a few counts. The rearrangement links TRBV30 to TRBJ2-7; D not certain. Germline CDR1 and CDR2: GTSNPN and SVGIG (reference sequence). The CDR3 runs to 11 residues. Trimming shortened V by 3 bases and J by 4 bases, and 7 bases separated the two germline ends. CDR3 region: CAWSLEYEQYF. In DNA form, the CDR3 reads TGTGCCTGGAGCCTCGAGTACGAGCAGTACTTC.

This clone was seen only once. This chain links TRBV3-1 (or the pseudogene TRBV3-2) with TRBJ1-4; D may be TRBD1 (5 bases). V shed 4 bases and J shed 8 bases, with 20 bases lying between them. The CDR3 length is 16 residues. Germline V gene sequence: CDR1 LGHDT, CDR2 YNNKEL (reference sequence). Here the CDR3 DNA reads TGTGCCAGCAGCCGCAGGCTTAATGGCGCAGGGGAAAAACTGTTTTTT. This codes for CASSRRLNGAGEKLFF.

The chain recombines TRBV7-9 with TRBJ1-6; a weak D match, TRBD1 (5 bases). Germline CDR1 reads SEHNR; CDR2 reads FQNEAQ (reference sequence). The V gene lost 6 bases and the J gene lost 10 bases, with 16 bases spanning the gap. The CDR3 is 14 residues long. The CDR3 DNA reads TGTGCCAGCAGTCCAGGGTTCATCGGATCACCCCTCCACTTT. Its translation: CASSPGFIGSPLHF.

This clone was found a few times. The chain combines TRBV6-5 with TRBJ1-1; 10 nucleotides match TRBD1. Germline V gene data show CDR1 as MNHEY and CDR2 as SVGAGI. The CDR3 consists of 15 residues. J gave up 4 bases and V 6 bases, and 8 bases lay outside the gene matches. The CDR3 loop is CASSPRQGASTEAFF. The CDR3 coding sequence is TGTGCCAGCAGCCCGAGACAGGGGGCGAGCACTGAAGCTTTCTTT.

The chain recombines TRBV10-3 with TRBJ1-6, with TRBD1 matching over 8 bases. The CDR3 runs to 15 residues. Germline trimming cut 6 bases from V and 7 bases from J; bases unmatched to any gene: 8. CDR1 and CDR2 from the germline V gene are ENHRY and SYGVKD. The CDR3 loop reads CAISDMTGANSPLHF. In DNA, the CDR3 is TGTGCCATCAGCGATATGACAGGGGCGAATTCACCCCTCCACTTT.

The chain links TRBV2 to TRBJ2-7; a possible D gene is TRBD1 (5 bases). Deletions cut 4 bases from V and 2 bases from J, with 6 bases between. The CDR3 spans 12 residues. The germline V gene has CDR1 SNHLY and CDR2 FYNNEI. The CDR3: CASSGQTYEQYF. CDR3 DNA sequence: TGTGCCAGCAGTGGACAGACCTACGAGCAGTACTTC.

Details on this clone: Germline is not matched at one junction end, which may reflect a read error. The chain carries TRBV7-7 and TRBJ1-2; D perhaps matches TRBD1 (5 bases). This CDR3 region has 14 residues. The germline V gene encodes CDR1 SSHAT and CDR2 FNYEAQ (reference sequence). Here the CDR3 reads CASSFATAIYGYTF. The DNA for the CDR3 is TGTGCTAGCAGCTTCGCGACAGCAATCTATGGCTACACCTTC.

The chain uses TRBV2 and TRBJ2-2, with 7 bases matching TRBD2. Germline lookup yields CDR1 SNHLY and CDR2 FYNNEI. The J segment lost 1 base and the V segment lost 4 bases, leaving 9 bases of the junction unmatched. The CDR3 length is 17 residues. CDR3 coding DNA: TGTGCCAGCAGTGCGTACCGGGGGGATCTGAACACCGGGGAGCTGTTTTTT. Amino acids: CASSAYRGDLNTGELFF.

V and J are TRBV7-8 and TRBJ2-1, with 10 bases matching TRBD2. CDR1 is SGHVS, CDR2 FQNEAQ, per germline. Unmatched junction bases numbered 7, after V lost 5 bases and J lost 6 bases. The CDR3 sequence is 15 residues long. CDR3 sequence: CASSPGLAKSNEQFF. In nucleotides, the CDR3 is TGTGCCAGCAGCCCGGGACTAGCGAAGAGCAATGAGCAGTTCTTC.

The rearrangement links TRBV4-2 to TRBJ2-5, with 10 bases matching TRBD2. The V gene's germline CDR1 is LGHNA and CDR2 YNFKEQ. The ends lost 4 bases at V and 1 base at J; junction bases unmatched: 6. The CDR3 covers 16 residues. The CDR3 sequence is CASSRSGGQTQETQYF. As DNA, the CDR3 is TGTGCCAGCAGCCGTAGCGGGGGGCAAACCCAAGAGACCCAGTACTTC.

This chain joins TRBV2 and TRBJ1-1; 9 bases fit TRBD1. Trimming took 6 bases from V and 1 from J; bases not matched to a gene: 3. Per germline, CDR1 SNHLY and CDR2 FYNNEI. The CDR3 sequence is 14 residues long. CDR3 DNA sequence: TGTGCCAGCAGCCCGGGACAGGGGAACACTGAAGCTTTCTTT. This encodes CASSPGQGNTEAFF.

CDR3 sequence: CASSNRDPHFTGELFF. CDR3 DNA: TGTGCCAGCAGTAACAGGGACCCCCATTTTACCGGGGAGCTGTTTTTT. V gene TRBV5-8 combines with J gene TRBJ2-2; D may be TRBD1 (6 bases). The germline gives CDR1 SGHTS, CDR2 YDEGEE. The CDR3 has 16 amino acids. V lost 5 bases and J lost 5, with 19 bases in between.

The V call is TRBV24-1, the J call TRBJ2-5, with unresolved D. V was pared by 4 bases and J by 4 bases, with 9 bases between. The CDR3 extends over 13 amino acids. The germline V gene has CDR1 KGHDR and CDR2 SFDVKD. CDR3 amino acids: CATSDGDGETQYF. The CDR3 DNA is TGTGCCACCAGTGACGGTGATGGAGAGACCCAGTACTTC.

The chain is built from TRBV7-9 and TRBJ1-2; the D gene is possibly TRBD1 (5 bases). The V end lost 0 bases, the J end lost 4 bases, and 24 bases lay between the germline ends. From germline, CDR1 is SEHNR and CDR2 FQNEAQ (reference sequence). CDR3 length: 19 residues. This CDR3 is CASSLASGGRGEDGYGYTF. For the CDR3, the DNA is TGTGCCAGCAGCTTAGCCAGCGGGGGTCGGGGGGAAGATGGCTATGGCTACACCTTC. Supplemented by reference TRBV7-9 and TRBJ1-2, the full variable domain reads DTGVSQNPRHKITKRGQNVTFRCDPISEHNRLYWYRQTLGQGPEFLTYFQNEAQLEKSRLLSDRFSAERPKGSFSTLEIQRTEQGDSAMYLCASSLASGGRGEDGYGYTFGSGTRLTVV.

The chain recombines TRBV5-5 with TRBJ2-7; the match to TRBD1 covers 7 bases. CDR1 and CDR2 (germline): SGHKS, YYEKEE (reference sequence). CDR3 length equals 18 residues. V was pared by 4 bases and J by 0 bases, with 16 bases of the junction left unmatched. Written as DNA, the CDR3 is TGTGCCAGCAGCCCTGGGTGGTCGGGACAGAGGAGCTCCTACGAGCAGTACGTC. Protein product: CASSPGWSGQRSSYEQYV.

The rearrangement joins TRBV6-5 to TRBJ2-5; 9 nucleotides align to TRBD1. The CDR3 length is 12 residues. Germline V gene lookup returns CDR1 MNHEY and CDR2 SVGAGI. The trim removed 10 bases at V and 7 bases at J, leaving 7 bases unmatched. CDR3 sequence reads: CATGTGIGTQYF. CDR3 DNA: TGTGCCACCGGGACAGGGATCGGGACCCAGTACTTC.

The rearrangement uses TRBV6-2 or TRBV6-3 and TRBJ2-1; perhaps TRBD1 as D (6 bases). Germline values: CDR1 MNHEY, CDR2 SVGEGT. Trimming cost V 5 bases and J 9 bases, with 11 bases left between them. The CDR3 has 12 residues. The CDR3: CASSPRGGEQFF. DNA of the CDR3: TGTGCCAGCAGTCCCAGGGGCGGTGAGCAGTTCTTC.